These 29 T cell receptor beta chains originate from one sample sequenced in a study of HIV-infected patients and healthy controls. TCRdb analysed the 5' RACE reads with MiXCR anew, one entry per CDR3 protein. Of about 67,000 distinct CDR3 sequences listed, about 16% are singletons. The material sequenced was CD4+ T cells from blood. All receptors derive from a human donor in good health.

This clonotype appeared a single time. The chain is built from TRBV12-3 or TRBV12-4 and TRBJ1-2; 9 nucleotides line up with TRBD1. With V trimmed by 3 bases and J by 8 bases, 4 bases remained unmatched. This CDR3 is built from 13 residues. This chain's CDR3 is CASSFGTGIGYTF. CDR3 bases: TGTGCCAGCAGTTTCGGGACAGGGATCGGCTACACCTTC.

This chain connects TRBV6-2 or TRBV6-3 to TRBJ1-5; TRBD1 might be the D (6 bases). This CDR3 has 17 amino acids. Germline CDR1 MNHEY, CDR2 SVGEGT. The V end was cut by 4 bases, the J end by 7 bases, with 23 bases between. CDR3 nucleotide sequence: TGTGCCAGCAGTTTCCCGGGCCCTAGCGGCAGGGGCCAGCCCCAGCATTTT. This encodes CASSFPGPSGRGQPQHF.

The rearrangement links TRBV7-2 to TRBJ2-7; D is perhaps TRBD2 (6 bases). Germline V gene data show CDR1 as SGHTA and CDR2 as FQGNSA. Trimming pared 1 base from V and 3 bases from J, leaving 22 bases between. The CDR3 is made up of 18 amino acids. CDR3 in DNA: TGTGCCAGCAGCTTAGTGGGCGGGGCTAGACTCTATATCTACGAGCAGTACTTC. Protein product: CASSLVGGARLYIYEQYF.

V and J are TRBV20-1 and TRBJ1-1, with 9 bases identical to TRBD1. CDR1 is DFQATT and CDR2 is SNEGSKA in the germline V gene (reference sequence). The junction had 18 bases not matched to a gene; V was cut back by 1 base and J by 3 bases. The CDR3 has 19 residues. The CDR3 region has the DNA TGCAGTGCTAGAGCGAGGTGGGGACAGGGAGGGAGAAAGGACACTGAAGCTTTCTTT. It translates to CSARARWGQGGRKDTEAFF.

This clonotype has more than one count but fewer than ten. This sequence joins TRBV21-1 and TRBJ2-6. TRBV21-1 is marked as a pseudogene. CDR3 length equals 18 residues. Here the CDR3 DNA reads TGTGCCAGCAGCAAGATCACGCCAGGTAGATCAGGGGCCAACGTCCTGACTTTC. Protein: CASSKITPGRSGANVLTF.

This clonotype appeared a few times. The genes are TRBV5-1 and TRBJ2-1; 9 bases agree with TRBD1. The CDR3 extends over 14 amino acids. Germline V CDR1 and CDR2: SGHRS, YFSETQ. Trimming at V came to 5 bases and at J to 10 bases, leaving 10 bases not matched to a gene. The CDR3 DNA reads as TGCGCCAGCAGTGTGGGACAGGGAATTTACGAGCAGTTCTTC. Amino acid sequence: CASSVGQGIYEQFF.

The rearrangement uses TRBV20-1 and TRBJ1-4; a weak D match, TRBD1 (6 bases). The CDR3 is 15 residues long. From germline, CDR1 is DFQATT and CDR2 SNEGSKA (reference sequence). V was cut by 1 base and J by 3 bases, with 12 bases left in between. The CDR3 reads CSARGGGNANEKLFF. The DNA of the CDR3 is TGCAGTGCTAGAGGAGGGGGTAATGCTAATGAAAAACTGTTTTTT.

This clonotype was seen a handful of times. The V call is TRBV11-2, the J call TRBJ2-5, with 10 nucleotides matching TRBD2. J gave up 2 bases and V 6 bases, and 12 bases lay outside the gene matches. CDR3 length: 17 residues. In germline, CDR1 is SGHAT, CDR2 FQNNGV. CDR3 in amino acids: CASSYPGLATQQETQYF. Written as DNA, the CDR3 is TGTGCCAGCAGTTACCCGGGACTAGCGACTCAACAAGAGACCCAGTACTTC.

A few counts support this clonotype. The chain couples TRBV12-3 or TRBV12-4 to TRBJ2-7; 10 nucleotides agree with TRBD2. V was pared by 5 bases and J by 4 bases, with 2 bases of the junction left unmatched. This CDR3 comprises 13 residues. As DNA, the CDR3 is TGTGCCAGCAGTAGCGGGAGGGGGTACGAGCAGTACTTC. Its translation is CASSSGRGYEQYF.

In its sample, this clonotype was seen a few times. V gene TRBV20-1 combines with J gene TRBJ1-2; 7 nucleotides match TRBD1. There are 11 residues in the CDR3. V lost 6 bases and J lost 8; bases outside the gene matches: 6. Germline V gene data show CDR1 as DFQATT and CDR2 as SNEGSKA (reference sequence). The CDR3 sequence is CSATGVVGYTF. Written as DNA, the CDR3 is TGCAGTGCCACAGGGGTAGTAGGCTACACCTTC.

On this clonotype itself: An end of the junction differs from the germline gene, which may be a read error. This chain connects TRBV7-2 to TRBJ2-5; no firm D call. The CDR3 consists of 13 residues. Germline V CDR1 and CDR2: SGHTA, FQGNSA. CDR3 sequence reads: CASTLTGIGTQYF. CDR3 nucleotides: TGTGCCAGCACCTTAACGGGTATCGGGACCCAGTACTTC.

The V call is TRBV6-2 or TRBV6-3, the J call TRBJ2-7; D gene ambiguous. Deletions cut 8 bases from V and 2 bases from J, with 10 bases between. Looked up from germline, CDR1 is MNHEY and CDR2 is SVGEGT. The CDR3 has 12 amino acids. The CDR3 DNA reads TGTGCCAGCGAAAGCCATCCCTACGAGCAGTACTTC. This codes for CASESHPYEQYF.

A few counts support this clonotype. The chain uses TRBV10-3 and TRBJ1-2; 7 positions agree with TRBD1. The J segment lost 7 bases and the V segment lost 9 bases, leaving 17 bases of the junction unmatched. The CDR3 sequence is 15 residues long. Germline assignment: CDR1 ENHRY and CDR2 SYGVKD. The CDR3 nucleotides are TGTGCCATAAGACAGGGCTTGAACCCAGGATCTGGCTACACCTTC. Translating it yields CAIRQGLNPGSGYTF.

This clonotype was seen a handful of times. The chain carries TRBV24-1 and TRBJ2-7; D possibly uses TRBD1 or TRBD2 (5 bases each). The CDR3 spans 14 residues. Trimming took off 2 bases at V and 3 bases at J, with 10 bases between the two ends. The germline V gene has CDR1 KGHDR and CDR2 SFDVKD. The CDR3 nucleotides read TGTGCCACCAGTGATTCCCGGGACGGCTACGAGCAGTACTTC. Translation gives CATSDSRDGYEQYF.

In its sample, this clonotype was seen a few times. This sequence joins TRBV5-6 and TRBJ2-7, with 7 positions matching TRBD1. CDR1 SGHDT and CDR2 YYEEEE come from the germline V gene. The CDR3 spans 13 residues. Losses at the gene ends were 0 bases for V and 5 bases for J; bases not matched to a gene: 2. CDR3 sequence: CASSLGQGDEQYF. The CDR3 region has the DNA TGTGCCAGCAGCTTGGGACAGGGTGACGAGCAGTACTTC.

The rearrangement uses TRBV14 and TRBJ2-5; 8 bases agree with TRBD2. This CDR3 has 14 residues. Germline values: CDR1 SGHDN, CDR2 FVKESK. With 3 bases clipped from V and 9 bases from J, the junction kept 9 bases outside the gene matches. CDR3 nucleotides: TGTGCCAGCAGCCAGCGGGATAGCGGGGTGGCCCAGTACTTC. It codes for CASSQRDSGVAQYF.

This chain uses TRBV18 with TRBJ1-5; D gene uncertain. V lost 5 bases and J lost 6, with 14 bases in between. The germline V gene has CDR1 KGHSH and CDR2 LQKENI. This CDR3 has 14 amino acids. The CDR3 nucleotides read TGTGCCAGCTCAGCCGACGGGGTTGCTCAGCCCCAGCATTTT. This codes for CASSADGVAQPQHF.

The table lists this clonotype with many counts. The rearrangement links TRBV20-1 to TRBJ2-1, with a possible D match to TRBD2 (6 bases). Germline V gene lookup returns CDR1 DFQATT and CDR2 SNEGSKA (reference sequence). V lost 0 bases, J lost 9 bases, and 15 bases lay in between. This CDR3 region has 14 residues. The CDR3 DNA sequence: TGCAGTGCTAGAGATTTCGGCGGGGTGGGTGAGCAGTTCTTC. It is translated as CSARDFGGVGEQFF.

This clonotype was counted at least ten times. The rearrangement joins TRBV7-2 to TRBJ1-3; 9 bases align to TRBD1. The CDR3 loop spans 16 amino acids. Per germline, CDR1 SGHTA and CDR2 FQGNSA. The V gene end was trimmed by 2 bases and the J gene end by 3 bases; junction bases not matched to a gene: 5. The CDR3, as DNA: TGTGCCAGCAGCTTAATGGGGACAGGGAGTGGAAACACCATATATTTT. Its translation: CASSLMGTGSGNTIYF.

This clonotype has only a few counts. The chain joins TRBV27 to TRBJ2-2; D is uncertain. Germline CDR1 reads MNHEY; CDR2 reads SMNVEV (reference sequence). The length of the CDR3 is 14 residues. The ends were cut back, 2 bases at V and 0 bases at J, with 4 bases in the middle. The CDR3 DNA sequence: TGTGCCAGCAGTTTAAGGGCGAACACCGGGGAGCTGTTTTTT. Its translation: CASSLRANTGELFF.

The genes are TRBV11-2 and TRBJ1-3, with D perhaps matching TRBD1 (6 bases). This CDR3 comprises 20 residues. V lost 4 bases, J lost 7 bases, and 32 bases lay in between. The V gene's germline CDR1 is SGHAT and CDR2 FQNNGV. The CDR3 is CASSWGQRGGSLESRNTIYF. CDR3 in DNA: TGTGCCAGCAGCTGGGGCCAAAGGGGGGGGTCCCTAGAATCCAGGAACACCATATATTTT.

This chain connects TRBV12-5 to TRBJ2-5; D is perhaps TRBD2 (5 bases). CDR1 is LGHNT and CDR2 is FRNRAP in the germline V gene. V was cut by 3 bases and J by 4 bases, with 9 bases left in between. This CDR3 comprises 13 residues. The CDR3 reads CASGFGVGETQYF. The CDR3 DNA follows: TGTGCTAGTGGTTTCGGGGTGGGAGAGACCCAGTACTTC.

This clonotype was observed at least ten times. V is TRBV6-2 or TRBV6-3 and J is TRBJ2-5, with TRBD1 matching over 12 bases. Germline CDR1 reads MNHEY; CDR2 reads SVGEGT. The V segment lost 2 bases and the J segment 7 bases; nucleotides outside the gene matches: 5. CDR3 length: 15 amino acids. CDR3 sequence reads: CASSYGTGGGGTQYF. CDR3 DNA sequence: TGTGCCAGCAGTTACGGGACAGGGGGCGGCGGGACCCAGTACTTC.

CDR3 in DNA: TGCGCCAGCACCGACCTCAGGTCAGGCACTGAAGCTTTCTTT. Translating gives CASTDLRSGTEAFF. This chain joins TRBV5-1 and TRBJ1-1; D not resolved. V lost 6 bases, J lost 4 bases, and 16 bases lay in between. The CDR3 spans 14 residues. CDR1 and CDR2 (germline): SGHRS, YFSETQ.

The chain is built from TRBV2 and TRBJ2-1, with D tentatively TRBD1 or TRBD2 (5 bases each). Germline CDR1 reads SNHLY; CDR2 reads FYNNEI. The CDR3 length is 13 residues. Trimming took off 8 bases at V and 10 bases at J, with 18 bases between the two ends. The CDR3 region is CASRIPPWGEQFF. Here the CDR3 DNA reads TGTGCCAGCCGGATTCCCCCTTGGGGGGAGCAGTTCTTC. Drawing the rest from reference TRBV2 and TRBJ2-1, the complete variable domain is EPEVTQTPSHQVTQMGQEVILRCVPISNHLYFYWYRQILGQKVEFLVSFYNNEISEKSEIFDDQFSVERPDGSNFTLKIRSTKLEDSAMYFCASRIPPWGEQFFGPGTRLTVL.

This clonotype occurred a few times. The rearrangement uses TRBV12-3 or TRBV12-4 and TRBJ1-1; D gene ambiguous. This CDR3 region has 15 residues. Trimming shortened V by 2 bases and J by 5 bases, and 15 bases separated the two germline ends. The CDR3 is CASSLKGQVRTEAFF. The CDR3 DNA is TGTGCCAGCAGTTTAAAGGGTCAGGTGAGGACTGAAGCTTTCTTT.

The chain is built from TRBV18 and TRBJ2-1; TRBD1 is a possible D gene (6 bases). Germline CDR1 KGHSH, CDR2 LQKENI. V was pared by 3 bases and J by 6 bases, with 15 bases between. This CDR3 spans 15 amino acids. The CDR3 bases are TGTGCCAGCTCACCGACCCCCACAGGGTTCAATGAGCAGTTCTTC. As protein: CASSPTPTGFNEQFF.

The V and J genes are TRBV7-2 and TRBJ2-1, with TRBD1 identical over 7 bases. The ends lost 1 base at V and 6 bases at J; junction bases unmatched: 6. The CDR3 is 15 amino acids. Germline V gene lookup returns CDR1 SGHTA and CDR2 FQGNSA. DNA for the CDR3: TGTGCCAGCAGCTTAGTCCGGACAGGTTCCAATGAGCAGTTCTTC. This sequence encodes CASSLVRTGSNEQFF.

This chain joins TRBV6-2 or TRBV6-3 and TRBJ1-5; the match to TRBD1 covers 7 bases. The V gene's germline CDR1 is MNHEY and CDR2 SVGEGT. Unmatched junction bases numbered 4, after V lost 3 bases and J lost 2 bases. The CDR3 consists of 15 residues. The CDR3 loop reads CASSYYTGGNQPQHF. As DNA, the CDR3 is TGTGCCAGCAGTTATTATACAGGGGGCAATCAGCCCCAGCATTTT.